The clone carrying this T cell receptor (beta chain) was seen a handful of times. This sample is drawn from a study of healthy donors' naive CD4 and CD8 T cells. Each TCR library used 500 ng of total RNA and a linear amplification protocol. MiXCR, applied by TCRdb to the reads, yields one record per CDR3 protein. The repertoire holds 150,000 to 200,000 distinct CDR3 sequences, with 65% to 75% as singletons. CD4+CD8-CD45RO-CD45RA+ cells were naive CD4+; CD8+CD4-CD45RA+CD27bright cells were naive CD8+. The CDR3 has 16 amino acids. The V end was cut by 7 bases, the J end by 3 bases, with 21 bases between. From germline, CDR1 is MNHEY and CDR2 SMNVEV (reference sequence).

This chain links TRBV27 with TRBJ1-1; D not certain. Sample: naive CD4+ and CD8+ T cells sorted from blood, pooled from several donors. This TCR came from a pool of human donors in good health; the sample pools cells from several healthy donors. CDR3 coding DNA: TGTGCCAGCAAGAGCTCCTGGGCTTATAGATACACTGAAGCTTTCTTT. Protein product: CASKSSWAYRYTEAFF.